This T cell receptor beta chain derives from a study of PD-1 blockade in classical Hodgkin lymphoma. There was relapse after autologous stem cell transplantation in every patient, and there was variation in brentuximab vedotin exposure. Per germline, CDR1 MNHNY and CDR2 SVGAGI (reference sequence). The CDR3 has 15 residues. The J segment lost 0 bases and the V segment lost 8 bases, leaving 9 bases of the junction unmatched. The protocol was immunoSEQ multiplex PCR, while the TCRdb copy is restricted to in-frame clones and leaves out a portion. The data show 95,000 or so clones, roughly 88% seen once. Findings and limits, study-wide: Those starting nivolumab under 1 year post-ASCT were excluded. TCR diversity rose significantly by C4D1 in CD4+ but not CD8+ cells. Newly diagnosed patients had baseline TCR diversity that was reportedly lower than that of healthy donors.

About this clone itself: Its antigen is not known.

The TCR comes from a human donor with classical Hodgkin lymphoma. The genes are TRBV6-6 and TRBJ2-7; 8 nucleotides align to TRBD1. Sample: peripheral blood mononuclear cells (PBMCs), taken at baseline. CDR3 coding DNA: TGTGCCAGCCATATCGGGACAGGTGACTCCTACGAGCAGTACTTC. This codes for CASHIGTGDSYEQYF.